This T cell receptor (beta chain) was captured in a study of blood T cell repertoires in COVID-19. Only in-frame clones appear in the TCRdb table, and some are missing; sequencing was by immunoSEQ multiplex PCR. Seen here are some 150,000 clones, under 85% observed once, and the top ten hold 0.63%. CDR3 length equals 13 residues. J gave up 2 bases and V 7 bases, and 4 bases lay outside the gene matches. Germline-derived CDR1 and CDR2 are MNHNY and SVGAGI (reference sequence). The sequence was obtained from a man aged 60 to 75 with COVID-19, enrolled during active disease. The chain has TRBV6-6 and TRBJ2-7, with 8 bases aligning to TRBD2. The material sequenced was peripheral blood. The chain's CDR3 is CASITSGAYEQYF. The CDR3 region has the DNA TGTGCCAGCATCACTAGCGGTGCCTACGAGCAGTACTTC.